This is a list of T cell receptor beta chains from one sample in a study of cytomegalovirus exposure and HLA in healthy donors. Some clones are missing from TCRdb's copy, which holds only in-frame ones; the method was immunoSEQ multiplex PCR. The sample carries 120,000 or so clones, over 70% recorded once. Sequencing was carried out using PBMCs. Receptor source: a woman in her forties or fifties in good health and CMV-seropositive. The CDR3 runs from the conserved cysteine through the conserved F or W. D genes are given only for firm matches. Part of the rows lack a size; the others show once, few, many or a class for expanded clones.

J gene: TRBJ1-1; V gene: TRBV29-1; clone size: .; D gene: .; CDR3 DNA: TGCAGCGTTGAAGTGAACGGGGATCTAGCTTTCTTT; CDR3 protein: CSVEVNGDLAFF
J gene: TRBJ2-2; V gene: TRBV27; clone size: .; D gene: .; CDR3 DNA: TGTGCCAGCAGTTTAAGCCCTACCGGGGAGCTGTTTTTT; CDR3 protein: CASSLSPTGELFF
J gene: TRBJ2-4; V gene: TRBV29-1; clone size: .; D gene: TRBD2; CDR3 DNA: TGCAGCGTTGGGCGGGGGGGAGAAAGCATTCAGTACTTC; CDR3 protein: CSVGRGGESIQYF
J gene: TRBJ2-5; V gene: TRBV5-1; clone size: once; D gene: .; CDR3 DNA: TGCGCCAGCAGGCCGGCGGGCAGCGGGGAGACCCAGTACTTC; CDR3 protein: CASRPAGSGETQYF
J gene: TRBJ1-5; V gene: TRBV30; clone size: .; D gene: TRBD1; CDR3 DNA: TGTGCCTGGTCCCCCGGGACAGTAATCAATCAGCCCCAGCATTTT; CDR3 protein: CAWSPGTVINQPQHF
J gene: TRBJ2-7; V gene: TRBV7-2; clone size: .; D gene: TRBD1; CDR3 DNA: TGTGCCAGCAGCTTAGTATCAGGGGGATCCTACGAGCAGTACTTC; CDR3 protein: CASSLVSGGSYEQYF
J gene: TRBJ2-7; V gene: TRBV15; clone size: .; D gene: TRBD2; CDR3 DNA: TGTGCCACCAGCAGGGAAGGACTAGCGGGATCCTACGAGCAGTACTTC; CDR3 protein: CATSREGLAGSYEQYF
J gene: TRBJ2-1; V gene: TRBV21-1; clone size: .; D gene: .; CDR3 DNA: TGTGCCAGCAGCACCCAACTACTCCTAGCGGGAGGGTCCTACAATGAGCAGTTCTTC; CDR3 protein: CASSTQLLLAGGSYNEQFF
J gene: TRBJ1-6; V gene: TRBV9; clone size: .; D gene: TRBD1; CDR3 DNA: TGTGCCAGCAGCGTAGCAGGGACAGGGAGTTCACCCCTCCACTTT; CDR3 protein: CASSVAGTGSSPLHF
J gene: TRBJ2-5; V gene: TRBV7-2; clone size: .; D gene: TRBD2; CDR3 DNA: TGTGCCAGCAGCTGGGGGGTGGCTAGCGGGAGGGCCCAGTACTTC; CDR3 protein: CASSWGVASGRAQYF
J gene: TRBJ1-5; V gene: TRBV28; clone size: .; D gene: TRBD1; CDR3 DNA: TGTGCCAGCAGTTTAGGGCAGGGGGTGGGTCAGCCCCAGCATTTT; CDR3 protein: CASSLGQGVGQPQHF
J gene: TRBJ2-3; V gene: TRBV11-3; clone size: .; D gene: TRBD2; CDR3 DNA: TGTGCCAGCAGTCCGATGGGGGGGACAGATACGCAGTATTTT; CDR3 protein: CASSPMGGTDTQYF
J gene: TRBJ1-6; V gene: TRBV7-9; clone size: few; D gene: .; CDR3 DNA: TGTGCCAGCAGCCCAGGGTCAGGGACCTATAATTCACCCCTCCACTTT; CDR3 protein: CASSPGSGTYNSPLHF
J gene: TRBJ2-7; V gene: TRBV15; clone size: .; D gene: .; CDR3 DNA: TGTGCCACCAGCAGAGATCTTGCTAGTGCCTACGAGCAGTACTTC; CDR3 protein: CATSRDLASAYEQYF
J gene: TRBJ1-1; V gene: TRBV7-9; clone size: once; D gene: .; CDR3 DNA: TGTGCCAGCAGCTTCGGAGAGAACACTGAAGCTTTCTTT; CDR3 protein: CASSFGENTEAFF
J gene: TRBJ1-2; V gene: TRBV11-2; clone size: .; D gene: .; CDR3 DNA: TGTGCCAGCAGCGCCAATCCCATCGCTAGCTATGGCTACACCTTC; CDR3 protein: CASSANPIASYGYTF
J gene: TRBJ1-1; V gene: TRBV19; clone size: .; D gene: .; CDR3 DNA: TGTGCCAGTAGTATCCGACAGAACACTGAAGCTTTCTTT; CDR3 protein: CASSIRQNTEAFF
J gene: TRBJ1-1; V gene: TRBV7-9; clone size: .; D gene: .; CDR3 DNA: TGTGCCAGCAGCAGAGGGAACACTGAAGCTTTCTTT; CDR3 protein: CASSRGNTEAFF
J gene: TRBJ1-2; V gene: TRBV19; clone size: .; D gene: TRBD1; CDR3 DNA: TGTGCCAGTAGTGGTCTTAGGGACAGGTACATCTTC; CDR3 protein: CASSGLRDRYIF
J gene: TRBJ2-7; V gene: TRBV7-8; clone size: .; D gene: TRBD1; CDR3 DNA: TGTGCCAGCAGCTTTCATCAGGGGGCAGGGGAGCAGTACTTC; CDR3 protein: CASSFHQGAGEQYF
J gene: TRBJ2-7; V gene: TRBV19; clone size: once; D gene: .; CDR3 DNA: TGTGCCAGTAGCCTCATGAGGCCGGGACAACGGGCGTACGAGCAGTACTTC; CDR3 protein: CASSLMRPGQRAYEQYF
J gene: TRBJ1-1; V gene: TRBV30; clone size: .; D gene: .; CDR3 DNA: TGTGCCTGGAGTGCCGACAGGGAAGCTTTCTTT; CDR3 protein: CAWSADREAFF
J gene: TRBJ2-6; V gene: TRBV5-1; clone size: .; D gene: .; CDR3 DNA: TGCGCCAGCAGCTTGGGGCCAGGGTGGCCGATCTCTGGGGCCAACGTCCTGACTTTC; CDR3 protein: CASSLGPGWPISGANVLTF
J gene: TRBJ2-1; V gene: TRBV5-4; clone size: .; D gene: TRBD2; CDR3 DNA: TGTGCCAGCAGCTTGGTTAGCGGGGGGGCGTCCTACAATGAGCAGTTCTTC; CDR3 protein: CASSLVSGGASYNEQFF
J gene: TRBJ2-1; V gene: TRBV6-6; clone size: once; D gene: .; CDR3 DNA: TGTGCCAGCAGTTACACGGAGGGGAATGAGCAGTTCTTC; CDR3 protein: CASSYTEGNEQFF
J gene: TRBJ2-7; V gene: TRBV10-3; clone size: once; D gene: TRBD2; CDR3 DNA: TGTGCCATCAGTGACCTAGCGGGAGACTACGAGCAGTACTTC; CDR3 protein: CAISDLAGDYEQYF
J gene: TRBJ2-3; V gene: TRBV5-1; clone size: .; D gene: TRBD2; CDR3 DNA: TGCGCCAGCAGCTTGGCAGCGACTAGCGGGAGGGCCAGGACAGATACGCAGTATTTT; CDR3 protein: CASSLAATSGRARTDTQYF
J gene: TRBJ2-1; V gene: TRBV6-1; clone size: .; D gene: .; CDR3 DNA: TGTGCCAGCACCGGGAATGAGCAGTTCTTC; CDR3 protein: CASTGNEQFF
J gene: TRBJ1-2; V gene: TRBV6-1; clone size: .; D gene: .; CDR3 DNA: TGTGCCAGCAGTGTAGTTGACACTCCGAGGGGAGGGTATGGCTACACCTTC; CDR3 protein: CASSVVDTPRGGYGYTF
J gene: TRBJ2-7; V gene: TRBV5-1; clone size: .; D gene: .; CDR3 DNA: TGCGCCAGCAGCTTGGCAGGGAGGTCCGAGCAGTACTTC; CDR3 protein: CASSLAGRSEQYF
J gene: TRBJ1-5; V gene: TRBV28; clone size: .; D gene: .; CDR3 DNA: TGTGCCAGCAGTGTCCCGGGAGGGTACAATCAGCCCCAGCATTTT; CDR3 protein: CASSVPGGYNQPQHF
J gene: TRBJ1-4; V gene: TRBV29-1; clone size: .; D gene: TRBD1; CDR3 DNA: TGCAGCGTTGCATCTGGGGACAGATTCGAAAAACTGTTTTTT; CDR3 protein: CSVASGDRFEKLFF
J gene: TRBJ2-5; V gene: TRBV7-2; clone size: .; D gene: TRBD2; CDR3 DNA: TGTGCCAGCAGCTTAGAAGCGGGAGGGCCCGGGACCCAGTACTTC; CDR3 protein: CASSLEAGGPGTQYF
J gene: TRBJ1-2; V gene: TRBV4-3; clone size: .; D gene: .; CDR3 DNA: TGCGCCAGCAGCCAAGATCCGCTGGTGACATTTTCCTACACCTTC; CDR3 protein: CASSQDPLVTFSYTF
J gene: TRBJ1-6; V gene: TRBV7-8; clone size: .; D gene: .; CDR3 DNA: TGTGCCAGCAGCGTCTCCAGGGATTCACCCCTCCACTTT; CDR3 protein: CASSVSRDSPLHF
J gene: TRBJ1-1; V gene: TRBV29-1; clone size: .; D gene: .; CDR3 DNA: TGCAGCGTTGGGGAGGTCATCGGGACTGAAGCTTTCTTT; CDR3 protein: CSVGEVIGTEAFF
J gene: TRBJ1-6; V gene: TRBV5-1; clone size: .; D gene: TRBD1; CDR3 DNA: TGCGCCAGCAGCGCACGGACAGGAGGGGTTAAATCACCCCTCCACTTT; CDR3 protein: CASSARTGGVKSPLHF
J gene: TRBJ1-4; V gene: TRBV6-6; clone size: .; D gene: TRBD1; CDR3 DNA: TGTGCCAGCAGCGCCGGGACAGGGCATGAAAAACTGTTTTTT; CDR3 protein: CASSAGTGHEKLFF
J gene: TRBJ1-3; V gene: TRBV6-1; clone size: .; D gene: .; CDR3 DNA: TGTGCCAGCAGTAGTGGAGAGGGGGCTGGAAACACCATATATTTT; CDR3 protein: CASSSGEGAGNTIYF
J gene: TRBJ2-3; V gene: TRBV7-2; clone size: .; D gene: .; CDR3 DNA: TGTGCCAGCAGCCCCTTCACAGATACGCAGTATTTT; CDR3 protein: CASSPFTDTQYF
J gene: TRBJ2-1; V gene: TRBV27; clone size: .; D gene: TRBD2; CDR3 DNA: TGTGCCAGCAGTCCGACCCTCGGACTAGCAAATGAGCAGTTCTTC; CDR3 protein: CASSPTLGLANEQFF
J gene: TRBJ1-6; V gene: TRBV10-3; clone size: .; D gene: .; CDR3 DNA: TGTGCCATCAGTGAGTCGGAGAGCTCCTATAATTCACCCCTCCACTTT; CDR3 protein: CAISESESSYNSPLHF
J gene: TRBJ2-5; V gene: TRBV4-2; clone size: .; D gene: .; CDR3 DNA: TGTGCCAGCAGCAGGACAGTCCAAGAGACCCAGTACTTC; CDR3 protein: CASSRTVQETQYF
J gene: TRBJ2-7; V gene: TRBV6-5; clone size: .; D gene: .; CDR3 DNA: TGTGCCAGCAGTTACGGCGGACACTTTAGGGAGCAGTACTTC; CDR3 protein: CASSYGGHFREQYF
J gene: TRBJ1-6; V gene: TRBV7-9; clone size: few; D gene: TRBD1; CDR3 DNA: TGTGCCAGCAGCCCGGGACAGGGGGCCTATAATTCACCCCTCCACTTT; CDR3 protein: CASSPGQGAYNSPLHF
J gene: TRBJ2-1; V gene: TRBV29-1; clone size: .; D gene: TRBD1; CDR3 DNA: TGCAGCGTCCGGGACAGGCTTTACAATGAGCAGTTCTTC; CDR3 protein: CSVRDRLYNEQFF
J gene: TRBJ2-7; V gene: TRBV7-6; clone size: .; D gene: TRBD1; CDR3 DNA: TGTGCCAGCAGCTTAGGAGAGGGACAGGGGGTTCTCGAGCAGTACTTC; CDR3 protein: CASSLGEGQGVLEQYF
J gene: TRBJ2-2; V gene: TRBV2; clone size: .; D gene: .; CDR3 DNA: TGTGCCAGCCGTACGACAGGGAACACCGGGGAGCTGTTTTTT; CDR3 protein: CASRTTGNTGELFF
J gene: TRBJ1-3; V gene: TRBV5-6; clone size: .; D gene: .; CDR3 DNA: TGTGCCAGCAGCTTGTATAGGGGAGGAAACACCATATATTTT; CDR3 protein: CASSLYRGGNTIYF
J gene: TRBJ2-2; V gene: TRBV7-2; clone size: .; D gene: TRBD2; CDR3 DNA: TGTGCCAGCAGCTTAGTGAGCGGGGGGGGTGGCACCGGGGAGCTGTTTTTT; CDR3 protein: CASSLVSGGGGTGELFF
J gene: TRBJ1-5; V gene: TRBV18; clone size: .; D gene: TRBD1; CDR3 DNA: TGTGCCAGCTCAACACAGGGGGCCGGCCAGCCCCAGCATTTT; CDR3 protein: CASSTQGAGQPQHF
J gene: TRBJ2-3; V gene: TRBV7-3; clone size: .; D gene: TRBD2; CDR3 DNA: TGTGCCAGCAGCTCCCTAGCGGCTCGCACAGATACGCAGTATTTT; CDR3 protein: CASSSLAARTDTQYF
J gene: TRBJ2-7; V gene: TRBV29-1; clone size: .; D gene: TRBD2; CDR3 DNA: TGCAGCGTGGGAGGACTAGGCTACGAGCAGTACTTC; CDR3 protein: CSVGGLGYEQYF